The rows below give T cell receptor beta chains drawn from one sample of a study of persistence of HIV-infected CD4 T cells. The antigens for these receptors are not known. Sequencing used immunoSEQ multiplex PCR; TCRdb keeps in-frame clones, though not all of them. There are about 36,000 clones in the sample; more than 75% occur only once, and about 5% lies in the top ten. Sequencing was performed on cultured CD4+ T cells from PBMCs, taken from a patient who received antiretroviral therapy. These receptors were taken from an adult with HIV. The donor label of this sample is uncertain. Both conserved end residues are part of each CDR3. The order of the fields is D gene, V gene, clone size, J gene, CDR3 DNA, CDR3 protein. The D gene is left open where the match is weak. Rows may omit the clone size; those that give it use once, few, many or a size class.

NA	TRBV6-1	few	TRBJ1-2	TGTGCCAGCAGTGAAGGGTGGGGCCCCCTTTATGGCTACACCTTC	CASSEGWGPLYGYTF
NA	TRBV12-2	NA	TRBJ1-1	TGTGCAAGTCGCGTACACCGAGGGTACGAAGCTTTCTTT	CASRVHRGYEAFF
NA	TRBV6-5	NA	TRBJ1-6	TGTGCCAGCAACCGGGAGGGAAACAATTCACCCCTCCACTTT	CASNREGNNSPLHF
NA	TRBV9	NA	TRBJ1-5	TGTGCCAGCAGCGACGGGACGTCTAGCAATCAGCCCCAGCATTTT	CASSDGTSSNQPQHF
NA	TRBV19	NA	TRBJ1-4	TGTGCCAGTAGTTCAGGGTTGAATGAAAAACTGTTTTTT	CASSSGLNEKLFF
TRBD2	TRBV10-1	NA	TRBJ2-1	TGCGCCAGCAGTGAGTCGGGACTAGCGGGGGGAAACTCCTACAATGAGCAGTTCTTC	CASSESGLAGGNSYNEQFF
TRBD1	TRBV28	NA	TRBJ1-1	TGTGCCAGCAGTCCCCGGGACAGGGCTTTTAAAGCTGAAGCTTTCTTT	CASSPRDRAFKAEAFF
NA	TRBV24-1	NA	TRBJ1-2	TGTGCCACCAGTGATTTGGACGGAAACTATGGCTACACCTTC	CATSDLDGNYGYTF
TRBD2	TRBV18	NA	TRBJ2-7	TGTGCCAGCTCACCCCGGACTAGCGGGGGGGCGAGATACGAGCAGTACTTC	CASSPRTSGGARYEQYF
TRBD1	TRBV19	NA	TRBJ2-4	TGTGCCAGTAGTCGGACAGGGGGCTACCTCGGGTCCAAAAACATTCAGTACTTC	CASSRTGGYLGSKNIQYF
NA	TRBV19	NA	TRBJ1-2	TGTGCCAGTAGTATAGTAGGACTATATGGCTACACCTTC	CASSIVGLYGYTF
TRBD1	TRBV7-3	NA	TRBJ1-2	TGTGCCAGCAGAGTCGGGACAGGGGACGGCTACACCTTC	CASRVGTGDGYTF
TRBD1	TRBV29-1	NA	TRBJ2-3	TGCAGCGTTCGGAGCGACAGGGCGACAGATACGCAGTATTTT	CSVRSDRATDTQYF
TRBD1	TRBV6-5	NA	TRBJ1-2	TGTGCCAGCAGCCGACAGGGGGCCGATGGCTACACCTTC	CASSRQGADGYTF
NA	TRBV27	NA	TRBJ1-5	TGTGCCAGCAGTTTAAAATGGGATCAGCCCCAGCATTTT	CASSLKWDQPQHF
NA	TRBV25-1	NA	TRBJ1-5	TGTGCCAGCAGTGAATCACGGCGGGGTGTTGTCGATCAGCCCCAGCATTTT	CASSESRRGVVDQPQHF
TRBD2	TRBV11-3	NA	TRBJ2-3	TGTGCCAGCAGCCCCGGGGGGGATACGCAGTATTTT	CASSPGGDTQYF
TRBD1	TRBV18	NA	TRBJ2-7	TGTGCCAGCTCACCACGGCAGGGGGCTTCCTACGAGCAGTACTTC	CASSPRQGASYEQYF
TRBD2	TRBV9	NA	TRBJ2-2	TGTGCCAGCAGCGTCAAGTTCGGGGGGGCCGACACCGGGGAGCTGTTTTTT	CASSVKFGGADTGELFF
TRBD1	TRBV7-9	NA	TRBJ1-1	TGTGCCAGCAGCTTACGGCAGGGGGCTTGGAACACTGAAGCTTTCTTT	CASSLRQGAWNTEAFF
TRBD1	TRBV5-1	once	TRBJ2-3	TGCGCCAGCACCCGGGACAGGGGTACAGATACGCAGTATTTT	CASTRDRGTDTQYF
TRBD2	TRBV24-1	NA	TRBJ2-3	TGTGCCACCAGTGATCGATATATCCTAGCGGGGAAGCAGTATTTT	CATSDRYILAGKQYF
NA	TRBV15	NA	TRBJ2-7	TGTGCCACCAGCAGACAGGGGACAACCTCCTACGAGCAGTACTTC	CATSRQGTTSYEQYF
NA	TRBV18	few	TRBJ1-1	TGTGCCAGCTCACCACCGGCCCGGGTAAACACTGAAGCTTTCTTT	CASSPPARVNTEAFF
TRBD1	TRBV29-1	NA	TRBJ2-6	TGCAGCGTTGAAGCCTCGGGGACAGGGCTGGCCTCTGGGGCCAACGTCCTGACTTTC	CSVEASGTGLASGANVLTF
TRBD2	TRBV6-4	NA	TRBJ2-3	TGTGCCAGCAGTCCGAGCGGGGGACGAGATACGCAGTATTTT	CASSPSGGRDTQYF
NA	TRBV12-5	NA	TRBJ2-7	TGTGCTAGTGGCACCGGACGTGCCTACGAGCAGTACTTC	CASGTGRAYEQYF
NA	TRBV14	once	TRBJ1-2	TGTGCCAGCAGCCAAGATTTGACAGTCCCTAGAGGCTACACCTTC	CASSQDLTVPRGYTF
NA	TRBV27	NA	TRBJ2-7	TGTGCCAGCAGTTTCCGGCAGGGGCTTGCCTACGAGCAGTACTTC	CASSFRQGLAYEQYF
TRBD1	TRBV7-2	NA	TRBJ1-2	TGTGCCAGCAGGGAGGGGACAGGGGTGTCCGGCTACACCTTC	CASREGTGVSGYTF
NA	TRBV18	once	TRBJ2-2	TGTGCCAGCTCACAGGACAGGAACACCGGGGAGCTGTTTTTT	CASSQDRNTGELFF
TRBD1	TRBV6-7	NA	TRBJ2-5	TGTGCCAGCAGCAACTCTTGGGACAGGCAAGAGACCCAGTACTTC	CASSNSWDRQETQYF
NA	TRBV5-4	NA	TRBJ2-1	TGTGCCAGCAGCTTGTCACGGGGTGAGCAGTTCTTC	CASSLSRGEQFF
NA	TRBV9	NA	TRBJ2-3	TGTGCCAGCAGCGGAAATCGGCAGGCGAGAGATACGCAGTATTTT	CASSGNRQARDTQYF
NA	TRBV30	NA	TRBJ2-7	TGTGCCTGGAGGCGCGAGGGCAACTCCTACGAGCAGTACTTC	CAWRREGNSYEQYF
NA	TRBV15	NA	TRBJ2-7	TGTGCCACCAGCAGAGCCGGGGGCGAGCAGTACTTC	CATSRAGGEQYF
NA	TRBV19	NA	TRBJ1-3	TGTGCCAGTAGTATGGGACACTCTGGAAACACCATATATTTT	CASSMGHSGNTIYF
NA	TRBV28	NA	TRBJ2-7	TGTGCCAGCAGTTCGCCCGACGGAACCTACGAGCAGTACTTC	CASSSPDGTYEQYF
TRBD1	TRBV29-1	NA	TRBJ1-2	TGCAGCGTCCTCGTGGTTCCGGGACAGAGTAATAACTATGGCTACACCTTC	CSVLVVPGQSNNYGYTF
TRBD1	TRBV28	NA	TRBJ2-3	TGTGCCAGCAGGACAGGGGGCACAGATACGCAGTATTTT	CASRTGGTDTQYF